One and the same sample provided the 7 T cell receptor beta chains below, sequenced in a study of PD-L1 blockade in urothelial cancer. TCRdb keeps only in-frame clones here, not all; method: immunoSEQ multiplex PCR. The sample yields under 90,000 clones, 90% seen once. The sequences come from PBMCs, collected around atezolizumab (anti-PD-L1) treatment. The receptor set was obtained from a man aged 60 to 69 with urothelial cancer.

As to this clone: At one end, the junction sequence differs from germline, possibly due to a read error. J is TRBJ2-1 and V is TRBV7-2; maybe TRBD2 (6 bases). From germline, CDR1 is SGHTA and CDR2 FQGNSA. CDR3 length equals 15 residues. The CDR3 protein is CASSLSPGLYDEQFF. CDR3 bases: TGTGCCAGCAGCTTATCTCCGGGACTCTACGATGAGCAGTTCTTC.

This clone was observed a few times. V is TRBV9 and J is TRBJ1-5; 10 positions agree with TRBD1. CDR1 is SGDLS and CDR2 is YYNGEE in the germline V gene. The CDR3 runs 17 residues. V shed 3 bases and J 1 base; nucleotides not matched to a gene: 7. The CDR3 DNA is TGTGCCAGCAGCGAGGGACAGGGGACGATGAGCAATCAGCCCCAGCATTTT. Translation gives CASSEGQGTMSNQPQHF. Variable domain in full (rest from reference TRBV9 and TRBJ1-5): DSGVTQTPKHLITATGQRVTLRCSPRSGDLSVYWYQQSLDQGLQFLIQYYNGEERAKGNILERFSAQQFPDLHSELNLSSLELGDSALYFCASSEGQGTMSNQPQHFGDGTRLSIL.

The gene calls are TRBV27 and TRBJ2-1; D might be TRBD1 (5 bases). This CDR3 has 14 residues. Looked up from germline, CDR1 is MNHEY and CDR2 is SMNVEV (reference sequence). V was cut by 1 base and J by 4 bases, with 8 bases left in between. The CDR3 sequence is CASSLWQGYNEQFF. CDR3 bases: TGTGCCAGCAGTTTATGGCAGGGTTACAATGAGCAGTTCTTC.

This clone appeared a single time. The chain is built from TRBV29-1 and TRBJ1-2; TRBD1 agrees at 7 bases. The J segment lost 5 bases and the V segment lost 3 bases, leaving 3 bases of the junction unmatched. Looked up from germline, CDR1 is SQVTM and CDR2 is ANQGSEA. The CDR3 spans 12 residues. CDR3 amino acids: CSVDAGGYGYTF. CDR3 nucleotide sequence: TGCAGCGTTGACGCAGGGGGATATGGCTACACCTTC.

CDR3 loop: CASRVHAAGDSGNTIYF. The CDR3 nucleotides read TGTGCCAGTAGGGTTCATGCGGCGGGGGACTCTGGAAACACCATATATTTT. The chain recombines TRBV19 with TRBJ1-3; tentatively, D is TRBD1 (5 bases). CDR1 is LNHDA, CDR2 SQIVND, per germline (reference sequence). The CDR3 totals 17 residues. V was shortened by 6 bases and J by 0 bases, with 18 bases between the two germline ends.

This clone came up once. This chain uses TRBV7-2 with TRBJ2-1; 9 bases align to TRBD2. The CDR3 is 14 residues long. J gave up 14 bases and V 0 bases, and 8 bases lay outside the gene matches. The germline V gene encodes CDR1 SGHTA and CDR2 FQGNSA. The CDR3 spells CASSLADSGTSKFF. CDR3 sequence (DNA): TGTGCCAGCAGCTTAGCTGACTCCGGGACTAGCAAGTTCTTC.

V usage is TRBV5-1 and J usage is TRBJ2-7; 13 bases line up with TRBD2. CDR3 length: 14 amino acids. Trimming removed 1 base from V and 7 bases from J; junction bases left unmatched: 2. Per the germline V gene, CDR1 is SGHRS and CDR2 is YFSETQ. Here the CDR3 DNA reads TGCGCCAGCAGCTTGACTAGCGGGGGGGATGAGCAGTACTTC. Protein: CASSLTSGGDEQYF.